This T cell receptor beta chain emerged from a study of control samples from healthy donors and cancer patients. Sequencing used immunoSEQ multiplex PCR; TCRdb keeps in-frame clones, though not all of them. Counted here are about 77,000 clones, almost 95% occurring once; the ten biggest clones make up about 5%. Trimming removed 3 bases at V and 4 bases at J, with 12 bases between. Germline V gene lookup returns CDR1 KGHDR and CDR2 SFDVKD. The CDR3 consists of 15 residues. The V and J genes are TRBV24-1 and TRBJ2-1; weak D call: TRBD2 (5 bases). This clonotype was obtained from a woman aged 60-75 years in good health. Sequenced sample: blood. The CDR3 region has the DNA TGTGCCACCAGTGATGTTGGGAGAGGGTACAATGAGCAGTTCTTC. It translates to CATSDVGRGYNEQFF.